This TCR beta chain was found in a study of cytomegalovirus exposure and HLA in healthy donors. Researchers ran the PCR with 60 Vbeta and 13 Jbeta primers. Sequencing was performed with immunoSEQ multiplex PCR; in TCRdb, only in-frame clones are kept and a portion is missing. Of about 170,000 clones in the sample, roughly 70% were seen once. The germline CDR1 and CDR2 sequences are SEHNR and FQNEAQ (reference sequence). The V and J ends lost 3 bases and 0 bases, in that order; junction bases with no gene match: 10. This CDR3 is built from 19 residues. The chain links TRBV7-9 to TRBJ2-3, with 12 bases fitting TRBD2. What was sequenced was PBMCs. The receptor's source is a girl aged 10 to 17 in good health and CMV-seronegative. The CDR3 here is CASSLGLAGAITSTDTQYF. CDR3 in DNA: TGTGCCAGCAGCTTGGGACTAGCGGGCGCTATTACTAGCACAGATACGCAGTATTTT.